This T cell receptor beta chain is drawn from a study of blood T cell repertoires in COVID-19 (dated by TCRdb to the early 2020s). Background for the entire study: Collaborator samples came from the United States, Italy and Spain and covered acute and convalescent phases of COVID-19. The prospective study material was composed of cDNA or gDNA derived from T cells, B-cell-depleted T cells, or PBMCs. Subjects who had been exposed to COVID-19, were actively infected with it, or had recovered from it provided the deeply sampled blood TCRbeta repertoires that made up the dataset. The repertoires were released in a freely available public database meant as a resource for research on the immune response to SARS-CoV-2. The samples were drawn from two sources: the first 160 participants of the ongoing ImmuneRACE study, and some 1,300 subjects contributed by 6 global collaborators. Sample metadata almost always included a de-identified subject ID, COVID-19 status, age in years and sex. Where available, HLA class I and class II types were obtained from metadata supplied by the sample provider rather than from assay-based typing.

The immunoSEQ Assay, a bias-controlled multiplex PCR, was used to amplify TCRbeta CDR3 regions from genomic DNA. The authors processed their data as follows. The number of nucleated cells in each sample was estimated by amplification of reference gene primers within the assay. Sequence reads were collapsed and filtered to measure the absolute abundance of every unique TCRbeta CDR3 rearrangement. For each sample, productive Simpson clonality was calculated as the square root of Simpson's diversity index over productive rearrangements. TCRdb took this table from immuneACCESS and kept in-frame rearrangements with V and J called. Such tables lack part of the clones; where checked against another copy, unresolved V genes explain under half of the gap, and the rest is unexplained. V, J and clone size are those of that table, while D and trimming were read from the DNA. For this sample the table gives 25,000 to 35,000 clones, of which 85% were detected only once. In total, the top ten clones hold more than 20% of the sample.

Broad study findings and their caveats: Clinical and demographic metadata were provided uncurated, with the amount varying by source and participant.

Collaborating institutions collected whole blood in K2EDTA tubes following their own protocols. For TCRbeta analysis, collaborators shipped samples as frozen whole blood, isolated PBMCs, or DNA extracted from either of those sample types. Looking up the germline V gene yields CDR1 LGHNA and CDR2 YNFKEQ. The CDR3 numbers 16 residues from cysteine through phenylalanine. Of all the DNA, just the CDR3 is kept, 48 bases in frame from base 1. Trimming takes 0 bases off V and 1 base off J; junction bases not matched to a gene: 5. A note on this clone: Its antigen has not been determined. Per-base quality was not reported, and no clone a single base away is much larger than it.

This sequence originates from a human donor in a cohort sampled during active COVID-19. The chain is assembled from TRBV4-2 and TRBJ2-5; 7 of the junction bases match TRBD2. The sample consisted of peripheral blood. The sequenced DNA is TGTGCCAGCAGCCAAGATCTCGGGGGGATCCAAGAGACCCAGTACTTC. Translation gives CASSQDLGGIQETQYF.